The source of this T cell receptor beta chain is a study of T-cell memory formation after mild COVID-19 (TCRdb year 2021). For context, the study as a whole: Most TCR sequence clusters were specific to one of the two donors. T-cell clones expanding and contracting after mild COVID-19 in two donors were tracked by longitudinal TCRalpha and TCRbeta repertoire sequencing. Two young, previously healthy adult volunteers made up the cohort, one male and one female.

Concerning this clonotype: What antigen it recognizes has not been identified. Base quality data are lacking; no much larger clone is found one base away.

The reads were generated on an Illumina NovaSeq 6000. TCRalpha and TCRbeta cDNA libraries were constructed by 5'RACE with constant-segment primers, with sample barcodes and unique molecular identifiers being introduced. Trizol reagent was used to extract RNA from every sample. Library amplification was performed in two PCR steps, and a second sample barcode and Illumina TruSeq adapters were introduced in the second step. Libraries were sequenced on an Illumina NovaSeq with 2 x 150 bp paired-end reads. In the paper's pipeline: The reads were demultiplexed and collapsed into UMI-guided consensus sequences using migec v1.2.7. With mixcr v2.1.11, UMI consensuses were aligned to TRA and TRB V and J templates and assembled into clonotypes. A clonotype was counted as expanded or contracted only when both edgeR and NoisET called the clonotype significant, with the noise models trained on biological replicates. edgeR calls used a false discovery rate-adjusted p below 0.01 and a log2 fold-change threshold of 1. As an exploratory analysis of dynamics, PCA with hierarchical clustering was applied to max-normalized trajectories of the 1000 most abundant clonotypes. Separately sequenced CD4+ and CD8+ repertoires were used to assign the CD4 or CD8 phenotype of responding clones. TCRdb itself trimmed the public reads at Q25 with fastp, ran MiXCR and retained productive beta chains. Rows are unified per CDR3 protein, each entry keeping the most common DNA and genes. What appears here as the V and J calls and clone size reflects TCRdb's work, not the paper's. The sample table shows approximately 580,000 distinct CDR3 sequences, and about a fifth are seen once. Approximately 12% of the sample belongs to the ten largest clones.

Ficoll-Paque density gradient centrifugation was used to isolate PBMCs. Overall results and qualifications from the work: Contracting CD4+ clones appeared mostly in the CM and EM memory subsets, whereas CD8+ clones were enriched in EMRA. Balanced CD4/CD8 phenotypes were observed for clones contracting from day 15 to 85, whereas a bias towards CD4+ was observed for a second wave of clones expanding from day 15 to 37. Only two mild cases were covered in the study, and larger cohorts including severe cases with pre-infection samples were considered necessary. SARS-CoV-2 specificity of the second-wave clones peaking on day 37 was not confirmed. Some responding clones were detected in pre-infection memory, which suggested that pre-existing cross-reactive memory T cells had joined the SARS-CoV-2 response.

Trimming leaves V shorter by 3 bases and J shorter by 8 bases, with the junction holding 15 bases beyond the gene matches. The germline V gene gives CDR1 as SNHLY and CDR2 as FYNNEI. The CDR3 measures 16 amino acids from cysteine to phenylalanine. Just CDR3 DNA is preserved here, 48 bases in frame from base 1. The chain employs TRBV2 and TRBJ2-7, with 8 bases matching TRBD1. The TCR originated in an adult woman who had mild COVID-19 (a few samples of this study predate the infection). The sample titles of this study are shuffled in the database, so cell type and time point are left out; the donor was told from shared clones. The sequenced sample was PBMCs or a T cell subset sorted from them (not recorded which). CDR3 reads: CASSDLRTGTIEKQYF. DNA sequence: TGTGCCAGCAGTGACCTCCGGACAGGGACCATCGAAAAGCAGTACTTC.